This entry features one T cell receptor beta chain sequence. The antigen remains unidentified. The sample is drawn from a study of cytomegalovirus exposure and HLA in healthy donors. Study conclusions and caveats: In vitro experiments confirmed that a few CMV-associated chains were specific for CMV antigens. Later analysis associated a missense DCLRE1C variant with TCR beta V- and J-gene trimming. The authors listed 180 or so TCR beta chains as cytomegalovirus-associated.

CDR3 size: 14 residues. The germline V gene has CDR1 SGHRS and CDR2 YFSETQ. The V end was cut by 1 base, the J end by 5 bases, with 13 bases between. PCR involved 60 Vbeta and 13 Jbeta primers. TCRdb keeps only in-frame clones here, not all; method: immunoSEQ multiplex PCR. Counted here are just under 150,000 clones, around 75% occurring once; the ten biggest clones make up less than 3.5%. Sequenced sample: PBMCs. This chain connects TRBV5-1 to TRBJ2-7; the D is unclear. The TCR originated in a woman in her 30s in good health and CMV-seronegative. The CDR3 DNA follows: TGCGCCAGCAGCTTGAATTTAGTCACCCACGAGCAGTACTTC. This sequence encodes CASSLNLVTHEQYF.